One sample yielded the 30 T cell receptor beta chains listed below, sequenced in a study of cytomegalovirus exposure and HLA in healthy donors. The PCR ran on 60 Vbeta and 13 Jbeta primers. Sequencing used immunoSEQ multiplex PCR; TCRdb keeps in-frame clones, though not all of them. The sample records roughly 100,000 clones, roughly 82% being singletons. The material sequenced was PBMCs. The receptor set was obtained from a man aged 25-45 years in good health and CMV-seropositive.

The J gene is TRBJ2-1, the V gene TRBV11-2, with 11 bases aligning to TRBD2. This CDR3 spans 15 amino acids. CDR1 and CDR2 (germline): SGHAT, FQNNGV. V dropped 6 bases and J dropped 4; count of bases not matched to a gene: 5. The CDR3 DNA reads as TGTGCCAGCAGTGTCGGGACTAGCGGTTACAATGAGCAGTTCTTC. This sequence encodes CASSVGTSGYNEQFF.

The CDR3 loop is CASSTTRGETQYF. Written as DNA, the CDR3 is TGTGCCAGTAGTACGACAAGAGGGGAGACCCAGTACTTC. The chain recombines TRBV19 with TRBJ2-5; tentatively, D is TRBD2 (5 bases). V was trimmed by 4 bases and J by 5 bases, leaving 11 bases between them. Germline V lookup: CDR1 LNHDA, CDR2 SQIVND (reference sequence). CDR3 length: 13 residues.

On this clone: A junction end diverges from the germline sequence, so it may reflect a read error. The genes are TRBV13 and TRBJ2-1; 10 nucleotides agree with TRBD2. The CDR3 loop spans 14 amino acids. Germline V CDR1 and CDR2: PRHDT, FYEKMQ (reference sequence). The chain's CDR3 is CASSLGLADNEQFF. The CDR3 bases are TGTGCCAGCAGCCTAGGACTAGCGGACAATGAGCAGTTCTTC.

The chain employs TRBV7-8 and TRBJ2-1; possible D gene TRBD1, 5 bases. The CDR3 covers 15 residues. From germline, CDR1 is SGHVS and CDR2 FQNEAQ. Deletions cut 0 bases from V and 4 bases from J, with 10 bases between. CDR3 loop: CASSLARERYNEQFF. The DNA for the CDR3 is TGTGCCAGCAGCTTAGCCAGGGAAAGATACAATGAGCAGTTCTTC.

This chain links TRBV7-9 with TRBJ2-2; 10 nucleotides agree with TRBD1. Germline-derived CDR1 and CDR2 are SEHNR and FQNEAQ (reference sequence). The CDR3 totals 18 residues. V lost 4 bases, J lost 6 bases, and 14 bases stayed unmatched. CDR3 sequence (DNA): TGTGCCAGCAGCTCGGGACAGGGGTTCGGGAAATTCGCCGGGGAGCTGTTTTTT. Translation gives CASSSGQGFGKFAGELFF. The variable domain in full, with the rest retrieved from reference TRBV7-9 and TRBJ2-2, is DTGVSQNPRHKITKRGQNVTFRCDPISEHNRLYWYRQTLGQGPEFLTYFQNEAQLEKSRLLSDRFSAERPKGSFSTLEIQRTEQGDSAMYLCASSSGQGFGKFAGELFFGEGSRLTVL.

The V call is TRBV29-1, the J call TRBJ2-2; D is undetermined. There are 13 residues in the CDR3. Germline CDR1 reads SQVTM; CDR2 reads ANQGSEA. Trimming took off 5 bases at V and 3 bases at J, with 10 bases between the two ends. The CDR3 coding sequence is TGCAGCGTTAAATGGAGACACACCGGGGAGCTGTTTTTT. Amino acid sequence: CSVKWRHTGELFF.

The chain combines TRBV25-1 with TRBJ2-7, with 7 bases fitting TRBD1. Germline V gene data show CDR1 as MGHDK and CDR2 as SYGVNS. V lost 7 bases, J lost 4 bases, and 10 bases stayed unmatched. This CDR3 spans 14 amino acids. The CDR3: CASTGQGERYEQYF. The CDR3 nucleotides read TGTGCCAGCACTGGGCAGGGGGAACGATACGAGCAGTACTTC.

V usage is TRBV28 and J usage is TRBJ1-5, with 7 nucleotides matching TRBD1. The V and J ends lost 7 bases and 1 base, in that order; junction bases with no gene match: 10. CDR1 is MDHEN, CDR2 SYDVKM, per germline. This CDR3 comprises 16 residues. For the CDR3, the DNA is TGTGCCAGCATGGCAGGGGGTGATGGGAGCAATCAGCCCCAGCATTTT. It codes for CASMAGGDGSNQPQHF.

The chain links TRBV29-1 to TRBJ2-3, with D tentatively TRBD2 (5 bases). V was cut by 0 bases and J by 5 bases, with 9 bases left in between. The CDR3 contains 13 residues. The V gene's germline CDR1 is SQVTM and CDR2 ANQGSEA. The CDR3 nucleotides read TGCAGCGTTGAAGAGTTACTAGGAGATACGCAGTATTTT. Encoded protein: CSVEELLGDTQYF.

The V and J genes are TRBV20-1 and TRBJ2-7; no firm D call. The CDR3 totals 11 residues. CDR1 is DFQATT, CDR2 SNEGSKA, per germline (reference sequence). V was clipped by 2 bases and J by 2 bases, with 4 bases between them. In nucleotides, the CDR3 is TGCAGTGCTAGAAGCACCTACGAGCAGTACTTC. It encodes CSARSTYEQYF.

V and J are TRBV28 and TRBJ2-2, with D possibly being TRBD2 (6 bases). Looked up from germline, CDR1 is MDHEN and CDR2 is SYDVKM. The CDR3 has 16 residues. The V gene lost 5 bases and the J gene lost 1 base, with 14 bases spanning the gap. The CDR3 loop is CASSPGGGENTGELFF. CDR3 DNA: TGTGCCAGCAGTCCCGGAGGAGGGGAGAACACCGGGGAGCTGTTTTTT.

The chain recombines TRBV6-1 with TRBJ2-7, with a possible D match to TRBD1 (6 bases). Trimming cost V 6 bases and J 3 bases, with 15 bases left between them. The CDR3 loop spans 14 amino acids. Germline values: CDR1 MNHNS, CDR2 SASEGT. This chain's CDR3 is CASSPRGVRYEQYF. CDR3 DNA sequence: TGTGCCAGCAGCCCCAGGGGTGTACGCTACGAGCAGTACTTC.

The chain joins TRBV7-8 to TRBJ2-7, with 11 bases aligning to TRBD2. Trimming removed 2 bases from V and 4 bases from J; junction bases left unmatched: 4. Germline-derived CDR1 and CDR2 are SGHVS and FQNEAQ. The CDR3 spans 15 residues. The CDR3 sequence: CASSLLAGGSYEQYF. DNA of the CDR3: TGTGCCAGCAGCTTACTAGCGGGAGGTTCTTACGAGCAGTACTTC.

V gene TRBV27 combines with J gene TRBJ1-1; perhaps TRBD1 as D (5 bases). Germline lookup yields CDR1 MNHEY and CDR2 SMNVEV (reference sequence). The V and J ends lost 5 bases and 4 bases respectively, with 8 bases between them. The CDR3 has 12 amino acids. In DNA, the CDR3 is TGTGCCAGCAGTGGGGCAGGCACTGAAGCTTTCTTT. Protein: CASSGAGTEAFF.

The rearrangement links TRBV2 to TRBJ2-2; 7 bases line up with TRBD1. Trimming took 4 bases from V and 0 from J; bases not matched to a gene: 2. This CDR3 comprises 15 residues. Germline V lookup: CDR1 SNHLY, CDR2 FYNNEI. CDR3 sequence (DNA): TGTGCCAGCAGTGTTGACAGGGCGAACACCGGGGAGCTGTTTTTT. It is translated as CASSVDRANTGELFF.

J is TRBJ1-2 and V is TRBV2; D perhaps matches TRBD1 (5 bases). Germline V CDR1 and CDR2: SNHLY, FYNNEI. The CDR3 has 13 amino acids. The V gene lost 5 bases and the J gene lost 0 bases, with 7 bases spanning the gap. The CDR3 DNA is TGTGCCAGCAGTCAGACAGCTAACTATGGCTACACCTTC. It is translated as CASSQTANYGYTF. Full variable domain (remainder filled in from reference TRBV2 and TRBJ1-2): EPEVTQTPSHQVTQMGQEVILRCVPISNHLYFYWYRQILGQKVEFLVSFYNNEISEKSEIFDDQFSVERPDGSNFTLKIRSTKLEDSAMYFCASSQTANYGYTFGSGTRLTVV.

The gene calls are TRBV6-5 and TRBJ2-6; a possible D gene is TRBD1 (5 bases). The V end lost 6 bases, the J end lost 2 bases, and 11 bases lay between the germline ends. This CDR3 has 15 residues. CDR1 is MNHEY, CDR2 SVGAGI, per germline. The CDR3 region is CASRKDIAGANVLTF. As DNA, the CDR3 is TGTGCCAGCAGAAAGGACATAGCTGGGGCCAACGTCCTGACTTTC.

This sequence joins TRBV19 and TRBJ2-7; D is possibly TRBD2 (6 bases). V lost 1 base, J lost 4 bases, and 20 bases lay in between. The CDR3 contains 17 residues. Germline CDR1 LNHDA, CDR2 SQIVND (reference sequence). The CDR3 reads CASSIAAGGADRYEQYF. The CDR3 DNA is TGTGCCAGTAGTATAGCCGCCGGGGGAGCGGATAGATACGAGCAGTACTTC. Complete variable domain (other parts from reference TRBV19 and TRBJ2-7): DGGITQSPKYLFRKEGQNVTLSCEQNLNHDAMYWYRQDPGQGLRLIYYSQIVNDFQKGDIAEGYSVSREKKESFPLTVTSAQKNPTAFYLCASSIAAGGADRYEQYFGPGTRLTVT.

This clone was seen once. The CDR3 coding sequence is TGTGCCAGCGTGGACAGGGGGTCCTACAATGAGCAGTTCTTC. This translates into CASVDRGSYNEQFF. The chain recombines TRBV7-9 with TRBJ2-1, with 10 bases lining up with TRBD1. The trim removed 8 bases at V and 1 base at J, leaving 2 bases unmatched. This CDR3 has 14 amino acids. Germline CDR1 and CDR2: SEHNR and FQNEAQ (reference sequence).

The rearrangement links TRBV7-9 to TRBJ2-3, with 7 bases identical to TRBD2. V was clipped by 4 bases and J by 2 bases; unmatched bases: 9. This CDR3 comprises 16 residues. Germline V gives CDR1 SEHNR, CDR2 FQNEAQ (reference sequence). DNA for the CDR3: TGTGCCAGCAGCTATTCTACTAGCGCCTACACAGATACGCAGTATTTT. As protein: CASSYSTSAYTDTQYF.

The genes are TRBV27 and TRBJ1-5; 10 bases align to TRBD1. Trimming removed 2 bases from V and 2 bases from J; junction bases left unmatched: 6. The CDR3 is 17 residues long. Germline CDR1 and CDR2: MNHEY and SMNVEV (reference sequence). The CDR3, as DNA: TGTGCCAGCAGTTTAGTTACCGGGACAGGGGGCAATCAGCCCCAGCATTTT. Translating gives CASSLVTGTGGNQPQHF.

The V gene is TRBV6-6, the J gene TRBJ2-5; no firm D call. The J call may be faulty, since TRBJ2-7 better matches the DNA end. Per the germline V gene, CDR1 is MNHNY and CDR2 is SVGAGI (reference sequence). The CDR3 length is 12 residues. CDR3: CASSLMRYEQYF. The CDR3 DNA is TGTGCCAGCAGTTTAATGAGATACGAGCAGTACTTC.

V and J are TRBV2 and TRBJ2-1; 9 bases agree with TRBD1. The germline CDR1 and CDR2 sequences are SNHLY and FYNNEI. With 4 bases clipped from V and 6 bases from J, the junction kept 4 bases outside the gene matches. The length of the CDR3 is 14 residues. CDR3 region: CASSVRQGGNEQFF. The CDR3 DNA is TGTGCCAGCAGTGTTAGACAGGGGGGCAATGAGCAGTTCTTC.

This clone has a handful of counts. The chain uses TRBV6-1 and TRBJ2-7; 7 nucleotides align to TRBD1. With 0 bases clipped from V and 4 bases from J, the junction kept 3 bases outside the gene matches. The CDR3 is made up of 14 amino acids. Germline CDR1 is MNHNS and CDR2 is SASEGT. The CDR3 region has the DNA TGTGCCAGCAGTGAAGCGAGGGGGCGGTACGAGCAGTACTTC. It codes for CASSEARGRYEQYF.

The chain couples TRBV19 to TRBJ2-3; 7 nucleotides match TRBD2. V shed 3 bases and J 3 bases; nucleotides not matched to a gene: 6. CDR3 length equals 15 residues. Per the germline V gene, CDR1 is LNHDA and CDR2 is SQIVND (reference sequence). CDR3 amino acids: CASSISSGATDTQYF. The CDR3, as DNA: TGTGCCAGTAGTATTTCCAGCGGGGCGACAGATACGCAGTATTTT.

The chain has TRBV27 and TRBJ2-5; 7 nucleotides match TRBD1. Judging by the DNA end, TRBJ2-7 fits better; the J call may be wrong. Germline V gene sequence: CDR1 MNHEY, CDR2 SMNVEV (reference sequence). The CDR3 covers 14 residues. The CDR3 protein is CASSLRTGAHEQYF. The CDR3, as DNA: TGTGCCAGCAGTTTAAGGACAGGCGCGCACGAGCAGTACTTC.

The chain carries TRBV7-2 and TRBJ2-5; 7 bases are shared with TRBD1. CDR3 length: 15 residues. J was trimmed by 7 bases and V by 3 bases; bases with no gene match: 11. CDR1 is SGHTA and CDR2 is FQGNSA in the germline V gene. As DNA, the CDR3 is TGTGCCAGCAGCTTTACGACCACAGGGGAAGGGACCCAGTACTTC. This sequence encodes CASSFTTTGEGTQYF. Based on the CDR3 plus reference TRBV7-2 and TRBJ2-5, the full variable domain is GAGVSQSPSNKVTEKGKDVELRCDPISGHTALYWYRQSLGQGLEFLIYFQGNSAPDKSGLPSDRFSAERTGGSVSTLTIQRTQQEDSAVYLCASSFTTTGEGTQYFGPGTRLLVL.

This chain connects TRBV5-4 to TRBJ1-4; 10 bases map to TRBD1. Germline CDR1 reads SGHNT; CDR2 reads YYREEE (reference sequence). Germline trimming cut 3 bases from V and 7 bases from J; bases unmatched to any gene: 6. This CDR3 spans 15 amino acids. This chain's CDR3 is CASSWTGQGPEKLFF. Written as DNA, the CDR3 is TGTGCCAGCAGCTGGACGGGACAGGGGCCTGAAAAACTGTTTTTT. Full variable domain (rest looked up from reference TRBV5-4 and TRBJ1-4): ETGVTQSPTHLIKTRGQQVTLRCSSQSGHNTVSWYQQALGQGPQFIFQYYREEENGRGNFPPRFSGLQFPNYSSELNVNALELDDSALYLCASSWTGQGPEKLFFGSGTQLSVL.

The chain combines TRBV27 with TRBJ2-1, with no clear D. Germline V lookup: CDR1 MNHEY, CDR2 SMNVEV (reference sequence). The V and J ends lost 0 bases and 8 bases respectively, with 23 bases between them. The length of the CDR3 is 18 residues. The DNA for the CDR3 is TGTGCCAGCAGTTTATCATTACCCACCGGAGTCCGCGCGGATGAGCAGTTCTTC. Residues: CASSLSLPTGVRADEQFF.

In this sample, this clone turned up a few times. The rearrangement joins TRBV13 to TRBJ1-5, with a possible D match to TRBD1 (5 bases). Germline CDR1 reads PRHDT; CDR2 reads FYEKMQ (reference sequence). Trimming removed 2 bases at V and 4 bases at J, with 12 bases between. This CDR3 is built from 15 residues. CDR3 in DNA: TGTGCCAGCAGCTTACGCGACAGAATAAATCAGCCCCAGCATTTT. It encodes CASSLRDRINQPQHF.